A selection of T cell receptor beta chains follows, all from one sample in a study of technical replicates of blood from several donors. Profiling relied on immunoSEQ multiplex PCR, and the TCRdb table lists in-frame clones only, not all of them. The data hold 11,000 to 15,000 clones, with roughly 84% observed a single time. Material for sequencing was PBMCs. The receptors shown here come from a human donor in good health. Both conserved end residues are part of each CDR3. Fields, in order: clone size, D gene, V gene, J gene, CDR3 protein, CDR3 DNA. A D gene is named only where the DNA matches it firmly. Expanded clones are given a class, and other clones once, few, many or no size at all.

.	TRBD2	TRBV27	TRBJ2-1	CASIPGPQGTSGRARMFF	TGTGCCAGCATCCCTGGGCCCCAAGGGACTAGCGGGAGGGCCAGGATGTTCTTC
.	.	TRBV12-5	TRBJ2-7	CASGLFMGGEQYF	TGTGCTAGTGGTTTGTTTATGGGGGGAGAGCAGTACTTC
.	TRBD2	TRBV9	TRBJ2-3	CASSVGAGEFGTDTQYF	TGTGCCAGCAGCGTAGGTGCGGGAGAGTTTGGCACAGATACGCAGTATTTT
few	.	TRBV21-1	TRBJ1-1	CASSTQREVNTEAFF	TGTGCCAGCAGCACCCAACGGGAGGTTAACACTGAAGCTTTCTTT
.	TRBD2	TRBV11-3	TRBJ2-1	CASSLDGTGLLSNEQFF	TGTGCCAGCAGCTTAGACGGAACGGGACTACTATCGAATGAGCAGTTCTTC
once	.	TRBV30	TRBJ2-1	CAWSPQRGSEQFF	TGTGCCTGGAGCCCCCAGCGAGGGAGTGAGCAGTTCTTC
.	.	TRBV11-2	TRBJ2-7	CASSFFPSLIYEQYF	TGTGCCAGCAGCTTCTTCCCTAGCCTAATCTACGAGCAGTACTTC
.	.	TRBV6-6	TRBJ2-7	CASSYWPSSYEQYF	TGTGCCAGCAGTTATTGGCCTAGCTCCTACGAGCAGTACTTC
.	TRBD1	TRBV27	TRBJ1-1	CASSWTGAEAFF	TGTGCCAGCAGTTGGACAGGGGCTGAAGCTTTCTTT
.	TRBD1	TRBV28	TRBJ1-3	CASNPGGGNTIYF	TGTGCCAGCAACCCAGGGGGAGGAAACACCATATATTTT
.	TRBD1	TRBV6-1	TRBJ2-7	CASSEAPGQGAGEQYF	TGTGCCAGCAGTGAAGCACCGGGACAGGGGGCAGGCGAGCAGTACTTC
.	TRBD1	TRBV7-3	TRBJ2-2	CASRPRGGEGGELFF	TGTGCCAGCAGACCACGAGGGGGCGAGGGCGGGGAGCTGTTTTTT
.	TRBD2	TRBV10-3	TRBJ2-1	CATRPHLAGDGSYNEQFF	TGTGCCACCCGGCCCCATCTAGCGGGAGATGGATCCTACAATGAGCAGTTCTTC
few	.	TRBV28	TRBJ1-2	CASSLSGLDYGYTF	TGTGCCAGCAGTCTCAGCGGGTTGGACTATGGCTACACCTTC
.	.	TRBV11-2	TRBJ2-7	CASSLQRRSEQYF	TGTGCCAGCAGCTTACAGCGGAGGTCCGAGCAGTACTTC
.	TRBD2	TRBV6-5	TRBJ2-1	CASSLSGRADNEQFF	TGTGCCAGCAGCCTTAGCGGGAGGGCCGACAATGAGCAGTTCTTC
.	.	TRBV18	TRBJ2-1	CASSPGHGDYNEQFF	TGTGCCAGCTCACCGGGGCACGGCGACTACAATGAGCAGTTCTTC
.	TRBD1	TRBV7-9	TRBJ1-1	CASSPGTGYTEAFF	TGTGCCAGCAGCCCTGGGACAGGGTACACTGAAGCTTTCTTT
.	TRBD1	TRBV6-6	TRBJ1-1	CASSYQGGNTEAFF	TGTGCCAGCAGTTACCAGGGGGGAAACACTGAAGCTTTCTTT